This T cell receptor (beta chain) was sequenced for a study of human T cells and chemical hapten exposure. Across the study: Patch testing was performed with 0.01% DPC on the upper back, with reading at 6 days.

Study-wide findings and caveats: Large CDR3 similarity clusters arose significantly more often from expanded TCRs than from controls.

Time point defined: patch test 3, about 24 weeks after DPC sensitization. Documented treatment: therapeutic diphenylcyclopropenone sensitization with weekly scalp DPC. Blood draws came first, before each patch test. Trimming took off 5 bases at V and 7 bases at J, with 24 bases between the two ends. There are 18 residues in the CDR3. Germline CDR1 and CDR2: ENHRY and SYGVKD. In the case of this clonotype: Antigen: not known.

TCRdb fed the RACE reads into MiXCR, producing one record per CDR3 protein. The data contain about 190,000 distinct CDR3 sequences, around 25% of them seen just once; the ten biggest clones take up about 2.5%. This receptor was identified in a woman aged 40 to 50 with alopecia areata. Some clones in this sample may be carry-over from other donors' samples. This specimen consisted of whole blood, obtained in connection with sensitization to the hapten diphenylcyclopropenone (DPC). The chain has TRBV10-3 and TRBJ1-6; D possibly corresponds to TRBD1 (5 bases). The CDR3 DNA reads as TGTGCCATCAGTCAAAAGGGGCGGAGGAACTATATGAATTCACCCCTCCACTTT. This gives the protein CAISQKGRRNYMNSPLHF.